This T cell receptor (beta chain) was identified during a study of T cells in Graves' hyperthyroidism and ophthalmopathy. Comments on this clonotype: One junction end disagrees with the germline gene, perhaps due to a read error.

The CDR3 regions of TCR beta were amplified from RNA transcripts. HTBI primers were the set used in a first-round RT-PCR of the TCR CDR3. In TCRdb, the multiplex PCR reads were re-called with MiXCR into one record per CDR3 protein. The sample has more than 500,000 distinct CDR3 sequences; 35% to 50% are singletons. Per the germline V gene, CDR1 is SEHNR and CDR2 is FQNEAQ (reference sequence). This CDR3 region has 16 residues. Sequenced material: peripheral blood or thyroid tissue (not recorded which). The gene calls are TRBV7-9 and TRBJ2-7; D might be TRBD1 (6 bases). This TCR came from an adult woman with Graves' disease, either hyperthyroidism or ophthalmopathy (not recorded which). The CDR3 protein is CASSTLGQITSHEQYF. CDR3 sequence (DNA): TGTGCCAGCAGCACCCTTGGACAGATAACCTCCCACGAGCAGTACTTC.